Below are 9 T cell receptor beta chains sequenced from a single sample in a study of cytomegalovirus exposure and HLA in healthy donors. The PCR ran on 60 Vbeta and 13 Jbeta primers. The assay was immunoSEQ multiplex PCR, and TCRdb's table has in-frame clones only and misses some. The profile shows 170,000 or so clones, around 77% of them singletons. The sequencing input was PBMCs. These receptor sequences come from a man aged 60 to 75 in good health and CMV-seronegative.

The gene calls are TRBV10-1 and TRBJ2-7; D gene ambiguous. V gave up 4 bases and J gave up 0 bases, with 7 bases separating them. The CDR3 runs to 13 residues. Germline values: CDR1 WNHNN, CDR2 SYGVQD (reference sequence). The CDR3 is CASSGLHSYEQYF. In nucleotides, the CDR3 is TGCGCCAGCAGTGGACTTCACTCCTACGAGCAGTACTTC.

The rearrangement links TRBV7-2 to TRBJ2-3; D uncertain. The germline V gene has CDR1 SGHTA and CDR2 FQGNSA. The CDR3 extends over 12 amino acids. V gave up 4 bases and J gave up 6 bases, with 8 bases separating them. The CDR3 DNA is TGTGCCAGCAGCTCTCGACTGGATACGCAGTATTTT. Its translation: CASSSRLDTQYF.

In the case of this clone: Other DNA variants within this sample encode the same CDR3. This chain's CDR3 is CASSYSRDRPYEQYF. CDR3 DNA sequence: TGTGCCAGCAGTTATTCCCGAGACAGGCCCTACGAGCAGTACTTC. This sequence joins TRBV6-6 and TRBJ2-7, with D perhaps matching TRBD1 (6 bases). The CDR3 covers 15 residues. V was shortened by 3 bases and J by 2 bases, with 14 bases between the two germline ends. The germline V gene encodes CDR1 MNHNY and CDR2 SVGAGI (reference sequence).

This chain connects TRBV27 to TRBJ1-4; TRBD1 aligns across 7 bases. Trimming removed 6 bases from V and 0 bases from J; junction bases left unmatched: 4. The germline CDR1 and CDR2 sequences are MNHEY and SMNVEV (reference sequence). The CDR3 sequence is 15 residues long. Here the CDR3 DNA reads TGTGCCAGCAGAATACAGGGGACAACTAATGAAAAACTGTTTTTT. Translating it yields CASRIQGTTNEKLFF.

This chain uses TRBV25-1 with TRBJ2-7; D remains ambiguous. Germline lookup yields CDR1 MGHDK and CDR2 SYGVNS. V gave up 5 bases and J gave up 7 bases, with 12 bases separating them. CDR3 length equals 12 residues. CDR3 bases: TGTGCCAGCAGTACTCACGGTTGGGAGCAGTACTTC. Translation: CASSTHGWEQYF.

The chain uses TRBV5-1 and TRBJ2-1; TRBD2 agrees at 7 bases. The J segment lost 6 bases and the V segment lost 0 bases, leaving 9 bases of the junction unmatched. This CDR3 is built from 16 residues. Germline loops: CDR1 SGHRS, CDR2 YFSETQ. The CDR3 spells CASSLEAAGTRNEQFF. CDR3 nucleotide sequence: TGCGCCAGCAGCTTGGAAGCAGCGGGAACTCGCAATGAGCAGTTCTTC.

This clone has more than one count but fewer than ten. V usage is TRBV28 and J usage is TRBJ1-1; tentatively, D is TRBD1 (5 bases). The germline V gene encodes CDR1 MDHEN and CDR2 SYDVKM. With 11 bases removed from V and 7 bases from J, the gap between germline ends came to 14 bases. The CDR3 extends over 11 amino acids. The CDR3 loop is CAGMGQSEAFF. The CDR3 DNA is TGTGCCGGGATGGGGCAGAGTGAAGCTTTCTTT.

The chain employs TRBV19 and TRBJ1-1, with D perhaps TRBD1 (5 bases). This CDR3 is 14 amino acids long. Looked up from germline, CDR1 is LNHDA and CDR2 is SQIVND (reference sequence). V was shortened by 0 bases and J by 4 bases, with 9 bases between the two germline ends. The CDR3 nucleotides read TGTGCCAGTAGTATAGATACAGGCCGCACTGAAGCTTTCTTT. It yields the protein CASSIDTGRTEAFF.

The V and J genes are TRBV5-5 and TRBJ2-7; TRBD1 is a possible D gene (6 bases). This CDR3 is built from 13 residues. V lost 0 bases and J lost 3, with 7 bases in between. CDR1 is SGHKS, CDR2 YYEKEE, per germline (reference sequence). The CDR3 DNA sequence: TGTGCCAGCAGCTTGGGGGGACACTACGAGCAGTACTTC. This encodes CASSLGGHYEQYF. Complete variable domain (other parts from reference TRBV5-5 and TRBJ2-7): DAGVTQSPTHLIKTRGQQVTLRCSPISGHKSVSWYQQVLGQGPQFIFQYYEKEERGRGNFPDRFSARQFPNYSSELNVNALLLGDSALYLCASSLGGHYEQYFGPGTRLTVT.